This T cell receptor (beta chain) was profiled in a study of OX40 agonist ivuxolimab in advanced cancers. Study findings and constraints: Near-lowest levels of clonal expansion characterized partial responders at 0.1-3.0 mg/kg.

To note about this clone: What it recognizes is unknown.

V dropped 2 bases and J dropped 6 bases, with 7 bases sitting between them. This CDR3 comprises 12 residues. Germline CDR1 and CDR2: LNHDA and SQIVND (reference sequence). Assay used: immunoSEQ multiplex PCR; TCRdb lists only in-frame clones, some missing. The table includes roughly 120,000 clones, around 89% detected once. The clonotype was recovered from an adult with an advanced solid tumor such as melanoma, head and neck, liver or kidney cancer. Specimen: CD4+ or CD8+ T cells sorted from blood, collected in a trial of the OX40 agonist ivuxolimab. The chain employs TRBV19 and TRBJ1-2; D remains ambiguous. CDR3 residues: CASSISEDGYTF. As DNA, the CDR3 is TGTGCCAGTAGTATATCAGAGGATGGCTACACCTTC. The complete variable domain, with remaining parts taken from reference TRBV19 and TRBJ1-2, reads DGGITQSPKYLFRKEGQNVTLSCEQNLNHDAMYWYRQDPGQGLRLIYYSQIVNDFQKGDIAEGYSVSREKKESFPLTVTSAQKNPTAFYLCASSISEDGYTFGSGTRLTVV.